The 21 T cell receptor beta chains listed next were all sequenced from one sample in a study of cytomegalovirus exposure and HLA in healthy donors. Amplification used 60 Vbeta primers and 13 Jbeta primers. The data were produced by immunoSEQ multiplex PCR, yet TCRdb's version contains in-frame clones alone and is incomplete. The data show about 130,000 clones, around 78% seen once. The sample consisted of PBMCs. Receptors were obtained from a middle-aged woman in good health and CMV-seronegative.

The V call is TRBV19, the J call TRBJ1-1; D is uncertain. The germline V gene encodes CDR1 LNHDA and CDR2 SQIVND (reference sequence). The CDR3 is 16 amino acids. V gave up 9 bases and J gave up 3 bases, with 23 bases separating them. The CDR3: CASRPSWQAGYTEAFF. Written as DNA, the CDR3 is TGTGCCAGCCGCCCCTCTTGGCAGGCGGGGTACACTGAAGCTTTCTTT. Looking up the rest from reference TRBV19 and TRBJ1-1 gives the full variable domain: DGGITQSPKYLFRKEGQNVTLSCEQNLNHDAMYWYRQDPGQGLRLIYYSQIVNDFQKGDIAEGYSVSREKKESFPLTVTSAQKNPTAFYLCASRPSWQAGYTEAFFGQGTRLTVV.

J is TRBJ2-3 and V is TRBV4-1, with D tentatively TRBD2 (6 bases). V lost 4 bases and J 4 bases, leaving 21 bases between the germline ends. CDR3 length equals 17 residues. Germline lookup yields CDR1 MGHRA and CDR2 YSYEKL. The CDR3 DNA reads TGCGCCAGCAGCCTCTCCTTTGAACGGGGAGGCGCAGATACGCAGTATTTT. Translating gives CASSLSFERGGADTQYF.

The genes are TRBV12-1 and TRBJ1-5. TRBV12-1 is tagged as a pseudogene. There are 18 residues in the CDR3. The DNA of the CDR3 is TGTGCCAGCAGCTTTTTGGGCAGGGAGGGGAGTGGCAATCAGCCCCAGCATTTT. Translated: CASSFLGREGSGNQPQHF.

The rearrangement links TRBV29-1 to TRBJ1-2; no clear D gene. CDR3 length equals 12 residues. The germline CDR1 and CDR2 sequences are SQVTM and ANQGSEA. V was shortened by 3 bases and J by 8 bases, with 13 bases between the two germline ends. The CDR3 bases are TGCAGCGTTGATCTTGGGCTCAGGGGCTACACCTTC. It encodes CSVDLGLRGYTF.

The genes are TRBV4-1 and TRBJ2-5; the D is unclear. Trimming removed 0 bases from V and 4 bases from J, with 15 bases in between. Per the germline V gene, CDR1 is MGHRA and CDR2 is YSYEKL. This CDR3 is built from 16 residues. This CDR3 is CASSQEGSWSGETQYF. In DNA, the CDR3 is TGCGCCAGCAGCCAAGAAGGAAGCTGGTCGGGAGAGACCCAGTACTTC.

J is TRBJ2-5 and V is TRBV7-8, with D possibly TRBD2 on 6 matching bases. This CDR3 contains 15 residues. CDR1 SGHVS and CDR2 FQNEAQ come from the germline V gene. V gave up 3 bases and J gave up 1 base, with 12 bases separating them. Here the CDR3 reads CASSLGGAGQETQYF. Written as DNA, the CDR3 is TGTGCCAGCAGCTTGGGGGGAGCGGGCCAAGAGACCCAGTACTTC.

This clone was recorded only once. This sequence joins TRBV19 and TRBJ1-2; D might be TRBD1 (5 bases). Germline V gene lookup returns CDR1 LNHDA and CDR2 SQIVND (reference sequence). The CDR3 sequence is 13 residues long. Trimming removed 5 bases from V and 7 bases from J, with 14 bases in between. The CDR3 protein is CASSEDTQGGYTF. DNA of the CDR3: TGTGCCAGTAGTGAGGACACGCAAGGTGGCTACACCTTC.

This clone was picked up a small number of times. The J gene is TRBJ2-3, the V gene TRBV7-2, with a possible D match to TRBD2 (6 bases). V lost 1 base, J lost 1 base, and 6 bases lay in between. The germline V gene encodes CDR1 SGHTA and CDR2 FQGNSA. The CDR3 contains 14 residues. The CDR3 nucleotides are TGTGCCAGCAGCTTAGGGGAGGGCACAGATACGCAGTATTTT. It yields the protein CASSLGEGTDTQYF.

This clone was counted a single time. The chain couples TRBV6-5 to TRBJ2-5; the D gene is possibly TRBD1 (6 bases). Gene TRBJ2-7 matches the end of the DNA better, so the J call may be wrong. The germline CDR1 and CDR2 sequences are MNHEY and SVGAGI. The CDR3 extends over 14 amino acids. The CDR3 reads CASSLTGNSYEQYF. The CDR3 DNA reads as TGTGCCAGCAGTTTGACAGGTAACTCCTACGAGCAGTACTTC.

This rearrangement joins TRBV5-1 to TRBJ2-1, with 7 positions matching TRBD1. There are 14 residues in the CDR3. Germline V gene data show CDR1 as SGHRS and CDR2 as YFSETQ. The ends lost 4 bases at V and 3 bases at J; junction bases unmatched: 4. The CDR3 DNA reads TGCGCCAGCAGCCCTGGGACAGTCTACAATGAGCAGTTCTTC. This codes for CASSPGTVYNEQFF.

As concerns this clone: A read error may produce the germline difference seen at one junction end. This chain links TRBV18 with TRBJ2-6; a possible D gene is TRBD1 (5 bases). Looked up from germline, CDR1 is KGHSH and CDR2 is LQKENI. This CDR3 is built from 18 residues. CDR3 protein: CASSPQSSSYSGANGLTF. The CDR3 nucleotides are TGTGCCAGCTCACCTCAAAGCTCGTCTTACTCTGGGGCCAACGGCCTGACTTTC.

This clone was detected a few times. The gene calls are TRBV28 and TRBJ1-1; 9 bases line up with TRBD1. Germline V lookup: CDR1 MDHEN, CDR2 SYDVKM. The V segment lost 4 bases and the J segment 11 bases; nucleotides outside the gene matches: 5. CDR3 length: 12 residues. CDR3 sequence (DNA): TGTGCCAGCAGTTACAGGGGGCTGTTTGCTTTCTTT. Translation gives CASSYRGLFAFF. Together with reference TRBV28 and TRBJ1-1, the CDR3 gives the full variable domain: DVKVTQSSRYLVKRTGEKVFLECVQDMDHENMFWYRQDPGLGLRLIYFSYDVKMKEKGDIPEGYSVSREKKERFSLILESASTNQTSMYLCASSYRGLFAFFGQGTRLTVV.

The chain is built from TRBV5-1 and TRBJ2-7; TRBD2 aligns across 15 bases. J lost 5 bases, V lost 4 bases, and 10 bases had no gene match. Germline assignment: CDR1 SGHRS and CDR2 YFSETQ. The length of the CDR3 is 17 residues. The CDR3 sequence: CASSLGLAGGPSDEQYF. For the CDR3, the DNA is TGCGCCAGCAGCCTCGGACTAGCGGGAGGGCCGTCGGACGAGCAGTACTTC.

Here the CDR3 DNA reads TGTGCCAGCAGACGGACTAGCGGGAGACTGAGCTCCTACAATGAGCAGTTCTTC. Its protein is CASRRTSGRLSSYNEQFF. The chain couples TRBV27 to TRBJ2-1, with 13 bases fitting TRBD2. The V gene's germline CDR1 is MNHEY and CDR2 SMNVEV (reference sequence). After removal of 6 bases from V and 0 bases from J, the junction contained 8 bases not matched to a gene. The CDR3 has 18 residues.

This chain links TRBV27 with TRBJ2-1; no firm D call. Trimming stripped 2 bases from V and 4 bases from J, with 9 bases between. This CDR3 has 14 amino acids. Per germline, CDR1 MNHEY and CDR2 SMNVEV (reference sequence). The CDR3: CASSLALGYNEQFF. CDR3 nucleotide sequence: TGTGCCAGCAGTTTAGCGCTAGGTTACAATGAGCAGTTCTTC.

The chain carries TRBV30 and TRBJ2-7; a weak D match, TRBD2 (5 bases). This CDR3 region has 13 residues. Trimming pared 3 bases from V and 1 base from J, leaving 10 bases between. Per the germline V gene, CDR1 is GTSNPN and CDR2 is SVGIG (reference sequence). The CDR3 reads CAWSRGSSYEQYF. The CDR3 DNA is TGTGCCTGGAGCCGGGGTTCGTCCTACGAGCAGTACTTC.

Of note for this clone: The sample has other DNA sequences that encode this CDR3 too. The chain is built from TRBV30 and TRBJ1-4; D gene unclear. Germline CDR1 and CDR2: GTSNPN and SVGIG (reference sequence). This CDR3 is built from 13 residues. Trimming stripped 3 bases from V and 7 bases from J, with 12 bases between. The CDR3 sequence is CAWRPPGGEKLFF. For the CDR3, the DNA is TGTGCCTGGAGACCGCCCGGAGGTGAAAAACTGTTTTTT.

As regards this clone: The same CDR3 is also encoded by other DNA sequences in this sample. The V gene is TRBV18, the J gene TRBJ1-6; 7 bases are a match to TRBD1. In germline, CDR1 is KGHSH, CDR2 LQKENI. J gave up 10 bases and V 6 bases, and 12 bases lay outside the gene matches. This CDR3 is 15 amino acids long. CDR3 sequence reads: CASSRDSPGGSPLHF. The CDR3, as DNA: TGTGCCAGCTCGCGGGACAGTCCAGGAGGCTCACCCCTCCACTTT.

This sequence joins TRBV19 and TRBJ1-1; D possibly corresponds to TRBD1 (5 bases). The CDR3 spans 12 residues. In germline, CDR1 is LNHDA, CDR2 SQIVND (reference sequence). Trimming removed 5 bases from V and 11 bases from J, with 15 bases in between. The CDR3 spells CASSPRGKRAFF. The CDR3 DNA reads as TGTGCCAGTAGTCCCCGGGGGAAGAGGGCTTTCTTT.

V is TRBV9 and J is TRBJ2-3; 10 bases align to TRBD2. This CDR3 spans 15 amino acids. Germline-derived CDR1 and CDR2 are SGDLS and YYNGEE. V shed 0 bases and J 6 bases; nucleotides not matched to a gene: 4. CDR3 residues: CASSVGAGGPDTQYF. Written as DNA, the CDR3 is TGTGCCAGCAGCGTAGGAGCGGGAGGGCCGGATACGCAGTATTTT.

The J gene is TRBJ2-3, the V gene TRBV28, with 7 bases that match TRBD2. Germline-derived CDR1 and CDR2 are MDHEN and SYDVKM. The V segment lost 0 bases and the J segment 4 bases; nucleotides outside the gene matches: 1. This CDR3 spans 14 amino acids. The CDR3 sequence: CASSLWGGSDTQYF. The CDR3 bases are TGTGCCAGCAGTTTATGGGGGGGGTCAGATACGCAGTATTTT. Together with reference TRBV28 and TRBJ2-3, the CDR3 gives the full variable domain: DVKVTQSSRYLVKRTGEKVFLECVQDMDHENMFWYRQDPGLGLRLIYFSYDVKMKEKGDIPEGYSVSREKKERFSLILESASTNQTSMYLCASSLWGGSDTQYFGPGTRLTVL.